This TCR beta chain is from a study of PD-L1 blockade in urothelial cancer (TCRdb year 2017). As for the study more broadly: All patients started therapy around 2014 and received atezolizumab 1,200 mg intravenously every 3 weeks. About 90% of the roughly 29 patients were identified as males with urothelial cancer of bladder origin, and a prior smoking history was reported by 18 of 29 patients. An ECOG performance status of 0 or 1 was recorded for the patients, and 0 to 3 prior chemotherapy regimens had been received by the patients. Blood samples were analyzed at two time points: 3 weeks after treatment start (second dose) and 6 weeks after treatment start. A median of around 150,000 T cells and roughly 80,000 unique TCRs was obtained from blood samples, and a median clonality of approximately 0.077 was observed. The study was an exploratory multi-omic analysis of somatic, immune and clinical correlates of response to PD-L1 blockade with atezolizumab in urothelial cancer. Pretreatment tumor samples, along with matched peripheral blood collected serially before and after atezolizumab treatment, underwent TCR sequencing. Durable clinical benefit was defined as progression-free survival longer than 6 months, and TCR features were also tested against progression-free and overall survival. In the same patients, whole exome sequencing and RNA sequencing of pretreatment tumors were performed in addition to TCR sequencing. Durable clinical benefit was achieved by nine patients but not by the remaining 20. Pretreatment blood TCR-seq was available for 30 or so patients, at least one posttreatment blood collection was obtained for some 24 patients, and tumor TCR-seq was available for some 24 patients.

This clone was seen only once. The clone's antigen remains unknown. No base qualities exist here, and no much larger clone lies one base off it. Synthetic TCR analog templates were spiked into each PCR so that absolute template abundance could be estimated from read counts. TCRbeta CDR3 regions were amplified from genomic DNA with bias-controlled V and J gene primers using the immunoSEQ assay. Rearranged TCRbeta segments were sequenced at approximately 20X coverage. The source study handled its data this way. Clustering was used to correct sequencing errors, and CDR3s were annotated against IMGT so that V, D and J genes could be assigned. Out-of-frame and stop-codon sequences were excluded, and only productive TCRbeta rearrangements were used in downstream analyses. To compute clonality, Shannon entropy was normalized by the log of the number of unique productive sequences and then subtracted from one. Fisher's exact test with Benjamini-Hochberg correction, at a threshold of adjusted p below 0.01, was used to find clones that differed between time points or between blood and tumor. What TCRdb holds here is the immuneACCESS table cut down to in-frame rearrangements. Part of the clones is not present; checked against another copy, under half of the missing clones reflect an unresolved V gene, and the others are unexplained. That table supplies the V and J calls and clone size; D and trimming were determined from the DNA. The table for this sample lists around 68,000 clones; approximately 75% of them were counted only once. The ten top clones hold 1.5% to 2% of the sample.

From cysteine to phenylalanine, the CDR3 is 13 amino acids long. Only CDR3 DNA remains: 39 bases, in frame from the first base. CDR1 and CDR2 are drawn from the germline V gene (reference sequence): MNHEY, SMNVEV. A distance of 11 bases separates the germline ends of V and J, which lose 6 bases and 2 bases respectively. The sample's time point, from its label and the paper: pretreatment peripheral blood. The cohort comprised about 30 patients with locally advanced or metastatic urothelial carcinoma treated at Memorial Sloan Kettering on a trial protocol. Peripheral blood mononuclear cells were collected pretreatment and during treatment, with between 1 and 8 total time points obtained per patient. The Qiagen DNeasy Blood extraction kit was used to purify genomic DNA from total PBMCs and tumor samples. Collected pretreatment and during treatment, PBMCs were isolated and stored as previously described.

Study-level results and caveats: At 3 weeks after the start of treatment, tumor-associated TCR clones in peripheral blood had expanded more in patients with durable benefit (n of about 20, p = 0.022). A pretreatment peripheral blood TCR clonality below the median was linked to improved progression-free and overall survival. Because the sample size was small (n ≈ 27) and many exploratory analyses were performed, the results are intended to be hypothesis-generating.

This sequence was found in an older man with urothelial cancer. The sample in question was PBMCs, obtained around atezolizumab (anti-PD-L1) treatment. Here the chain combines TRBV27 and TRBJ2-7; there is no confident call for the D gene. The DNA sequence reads TGTGCCAGCAGCCCCCAGAACCCCTACGAGCAGTACTTC. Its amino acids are CASSPQNPYEQYF.